This record concerns one TCR beta chain sequence. Its antigen is not yet known. Qualities for individual bases were not recorded, and no much larger clone is one base off. V ends up 5 bases short and J 1 base short, with an unmatched junction base count of 12. From the cysteine through the phenylalanine, the CDR3 covers 19 amino acids. The DNA shown is the 57-base CDR3, in frame from base 1. Reading the germline V gene gives CDR1 SGHTA and CDR2 FQGNSA. Ficoll-Paque density gradient centrifugation was the method used to isolate PBMCs. The data were taken from a study of T-cell memory formation after mild COVID-19 (dated by TCRdb to 2020 to 2022). Concerning the study at large: Most TCR sequence clusters were specific to one of the two donors. In a couple of donors, T-cell clones that expanded and contracted after mild COVID-19 were tracked by sequencing TCRalpha and TCRbeta repertoires over time. Two young, previously healthy adult volunteers, one female and one male, were included in the cohort.

What the authors observed across the whole study: The study covered only a couple of mild cases, and larger cohorts including severe cases with pre-infection samples were considered necessary. Clones contracting from day 15 to 85 had balanced CD4/CD8 phenotypes, while a second wave expanding from day 15 to 37 was biased towards CD4+. SARS-CoV-2 specificity of the second-wave clones peaking on day 37 was not confirmed. Some responding clones were found in pre-infection memory, which suggests that pre-existing cross-reactive memory T cells took part in the SARS-CoV-2 response. Contracting CD4+ clones were found mainly in CM and EM memory subsets, while CD8+ clones were enriched in EMRA.

Sequenced on an Illumina NovaSeq 6000. TCRalpha and TCRbeta cDNA libraries were constructed by 5'RACE with constant-segment primers, with sample barcodes and unique molecular identifiers being introduced. RNA was extracted from every sample with Trizol reagent. The libraries were amplified in two PCR steps, and the second step added a second sample barcode and Illumina TruSeq adapters. Sequencing of the libraries was done on an Illumina NovaSeq, producing 2 x 150 bp paired-end reads. The paper's data handling went like this. Demultiplexing of reads and collapsing into UMI-guided consensus sequences were performed with migec v1.2.7. Using mixcr v2.1.11, the UMI consensuses were aligned to TRA and TRB V and J templates and assembled into clonotypes. Expanded or contracted clonotypes were those called significant by both edgeR and NoisET, with noise models trained on biological replicates. edgeR calls used a false discovery rate-adjusted p below 0.01 and a log2 fold-change threshold of 1. PCA with hierarchical clustering of max-normalized trajectories of the 1000 most abundant clonotypes was used as exploratory dynamics analysis. Separately sequenced CD4+ and CD8+ repertoires were used to assign the CD4 or CD8 phenotype of responding clones. The raw public data were reprocessed by TCRdb itself: fastp quality trimming at Q25, MiXCR clonotype calling, in-frame beta chains only. One record per CDR3 amino acid sequence lists the most common genes and DNA. These V and J calls derive from TCRdb rather than the authors' analysis. The sample table contains fewer than 500,000 distinct CDR3 sequences; only one count was recorded for roughly 23% of them. Around 13% of the sample belongs to the ten largest clones.

The rearrangement combines TRBV7-2 with TRBJ2-3, with 13 bases in between that match TRBD2. The material sequenced was PBMCs or a T cell subset sorted from them (not recorded which). This receptor was identified in an adult woman who had mild COVID-19 (a few samples of this study predate the infection). The sample titles of this study are shuffled in the database, so cell type and time point are left out; the donor was told from shared clones. The bases are TGTGCCAGCAGCCGGACTAGCGGGAGTAGTTGGTTTGGCACAGATACGCAGTATTTT. It codes for CASSRTSGSSWFGTDTQYF.